This T cell receptor (beta chain) was identified during a study of cytomegalovirus exposure and HLA in healthy donors. With respect to this clone: Its antigen remains unidentified. Other DNA sequences in the same sample also yield this CDR3.

Amplification used 60 Vbeta primers and 13 Jbeta primers. TCRdb's table, derived via immunoSEQ multiplex PCR, lists solely in-frame clones and lacks some. The sample lists some 200,000 clones, around 80% occurring once. This CDR3 is 13 amino acids long. V shed 1 base, J shed 8 bases, and the junction held 4 bases outside the gene matches. Germline CDR1 is SGHTA and CDR2 is FQGNSA. Study conclusions and caveats: Overall, 164 TCR beta chains were annotated as cytomegalovirus-associated.

The chain is built from TRBV7-2 and TRBJ1-1, with 7 bases lining up with TRBD1. The receptor was isolated from a woman in her sixties in good health and CMV-seropositive. The sequenced sample consisted of PBMCs. CDR3 nucleotide sequence: TGTGCCAGCAGCTTAGGACAGGGCACGGAAGCTTTCTTT. Residues: CASSLGQGTEAFF.